Below, one T cell receptor beta chain is given with its context. This CDR3 spans 16 amino acids. Germline loops: CDR1 WNHNN, CDR2 SYGVQD (reference sequence). Trimming left V 0 bases short and J 7 bases short, with 16 bases between. Only in-frame clones appear in the TCRdb table, and some are missing; sequencing was by immunoSEQ multiplex PCR. The repertoire holds 210,000 or so clones, with 83% as singletons. The sample is drawn from a study of blood T cell repertoires in COVID-19. This clonotype was obtained from a man over 45 with active or convalescent COVID-19. The specimen was peripheral blood. The chain employs TRBV10-1 and TRBJ2-1; D perhaps matches TRBD1 (6 bases). This CDR3 reads CASSESSTGVGNEQFF. DNA of the CDR3: TGCGCCAGCAGTGAGTCGTCGACAGGCGTAGGAAATGAGCAGTTCTTC.